This TCR beta chain was obtained from a study of blood T cell repertoires in COVID-19 (dated by TCRdb to between 2020 and 2021). The study in broad terms: Collaborator samples came from the United States, Italy and Spain and covered acute and convalescent phases of COVID-19. The dataset comprised deeply sampled blood TCRbeta repertoires from subjects exposed to, actively infected with, or recovered from COVID-19. The sample metadata nearly always contained a de-identified subject ID, COVID-19 status, age in years and sex. The prospective study material was composed of cDNA or gDNA derived from T cells, B-cell-depleted T cells, or PBMCs. The repertoires were made available in a free public database intended to serve as a resource for research on the immune response to SARS-CoV-2. Where available, HLA class I and class II types were taken from metadata supplied by the sample provider and were not determined by assay-based typing. The samples were drawn from the first 160 participants of the ongoing ImmuneRACE study and from some 1,300 subjects provided by 6 global collaborators. What the authors observed across the whole study: The quantity of clinical and demographic metadata differed by source and by participant and was supplied without curation.

V sheds 4 bases and J sheds 7 bases, leaving 28 bases between their ends. Spanning cysteine to phenylalanine, the CDR3 consists of 18 amino acids. Just CDR3 DNA is preserved here, 54 bases in frame from base 1. CDR1 and CDR2 (LNHDA, SQIVND) derive from the germline V gene (reference sequence). The immunoSEQ Assay, a bias-controlled multiplex PCR, was used to amplify TCRbeta CDR3 regions from genomic DNA. Per the authors' processing: The number of nucleated cells in each sample was estimated by amplification of reference gene primers within the assay. To quantify the absolute abundance of each unique TCRbeta CDR3 rearrangement, sequence reads were collapsed and filtered. For each sample, productive Simpson clonality was calculated as the square root of Simpson's diversity index over productive rearrangements. As stored in TCRdb, this immuneACCESS dataset retains in-frame rearrangements with V and J assigned. A fraction of the clones does not appear; measured against another copy, unresolved V genes explain less than half of the discrepancy, and the remainder lacks a known reason. V, J and clone size are those of that table, while D and trimming were read from the DNA. The sample records approximately 97,000 clones, 85% of which are singletons. The top ten clonotypes cover about two fifths of the sample.

The collaborating institutions used their own protocols to collect whole blood in K2EDTA tubes. For TCRbeta analysis, collaborators shipped samples in one of three forms: frozen whole blood, isolated PBMCs, or DNA extracted from either of those sample types. As for this clone: It lacks a known antigen. Qualities for individual bases were not recorded, and no much larger clone is one base off.

Sequenced input: peripheral blood. The sequence came from a man older than 75 with acute or convalescent COVID-19. The rearranged chain carries TRBV19 and TRBJ1-2; TRBD1 is possibly the D segment (6 matching bases). Read as DNA, the sequence is TGTGCCAGTAGTAAGCCCCAAAGGGAGTTGGGGGCAGCAGGTGGCTACACCTTC. Its amino acids are CASSKPQRELGAAGGYTF.